These 9 T cell receptor beta chains were all obtained from the same sample, sequenced in a study of blood T cell repertoires in COVID-19. Using immunoSEQ multiplex PCR, the repertoire was profiled, and TCRdb retains in-frame clones only, with some absent. The sample has roughly 150,000 clones, more than 80% seen once. The specimen sequenced was peripheral blood. The receptors were sampled from a woman between 55 and 75 years old with active COVID-19.

As concerns this clone: Compared with germline, one end of the junction differs, possibly owing to a read error. The genes are TRBV7-7 and TRBJ2-3, with D possibly matching TRBD2 (6 bases). The CDR3 spans 19 residues. CDR1 is SSHAT, CDR2 FNYEAQ, per germline (reference sequence). CDR3 protein: CASSCLEPFGSPPSYTQYF. DNA for the CDR3: TGTGCTAGCAGCTGCTTAGAACCCTTCGGGAGCCCGCCGTCGTATACGCAGTATTTT.

The chain joins TRBV27 to TRBJ2-7, with 9 bases fitting TRBD1. This CDR3 has 15 residues. V shed 5 bases and J 7 bases; nucleotides not matched to a gene: 12. Germline lookup yields CDR1 MNHEY and CDR2 SMNVEV (reference sequence). In nucleotides, the CDR3 is TGTGCCAGCAGTACCGGGACAGGGAGCCGATGGGAGCAGTACTTC. It translates to CASSTGTGSRWEQYF.

This sequence joins TRBV6-2 or TRBV6-3 and TRBJ1-4; no clear D gene. The germline V and J ends were trimmed by 5 bases and 0 bases, with 10 bases remaining between them. Looked up from germline, CDR1 is MNHEY and CDR2 is SVGEGT. The CDR3 sequence is 15 residues long. CDR3 sequence: CASSQTRTTNEKLFF. In DNA form, the CDR3 reads TGTGCCAGCAGTCAAACACGTACAACTAATGAAAAACTGTTTTTT.

V gene TRBV4-1 combines with J gene TRBJ2-7, with TRBD2 matching over 10 bases. The J segment lost 5 bases and the V segment lost 4 bases, leaving 5 bases of the junction unmatched. Germline CDR1 and CDR2: MGHRA and YSYEKL. The CDR3 extends over 14 amino acids. CDR3 amino acids: CASSLAGGKNEQYF. The CDR3 DNA is TGCGCCAGCAGCCTAGCGGGAGGAAAGAACGAGCAGTACTTC.

A word on this clone: This same CDR3 is encoded by further DNA sequences in the sample. The rearrangement uses TRBV9 and TRBJ2-1, with D perhaps matching TRBD1 (6 bases). Germline V gives CDR1 SGDLS, CDR2 YYNGEE. The V and J ends lost 0 bases and 3 bases respectively, with 13 bases between them. The CDR3 is made up of 16 amino acids. The CDR3 spells CASSVEGRGSYNEQFF. The CDR3 nucleotides read TGTGCCAGCAGCGTAGAGGGCAGGGGTAGCTACAATGAGCAGTTCTTC.

The rearrangement joins TRBV5-1 to TRBJ2-7, with D maybe TRBD2 (5 bases). Per germline, CDR1 SGHRS and CDR2 YFSETQ. The ends were cut back, 4 bases at V and 0 bases at J, with 17 bases in the middle. The length of the CDR3 is 16 residues. DNA of the CDR3: TGCGCCAGCAGCCCTCAGGTCCGCGGGTCCTCCTACGAGCAGTACTTC. It specifies CASSPQVRGSSYEQYF. Variable domain in full (rest from reference TRBV5-1 and TRBJ2-7): KAGVTQTPRYLIKTRGQQVTLSCSPISGHRSVSWYQQTPGQGLQFLFEYFSETQRNKGNFPGRFSGRQFSNSRSEMNVSTLELGDSALYLCASSPQVRGSSYEQYFGPGTRLTVT.

For this clone: The junction differs from germline at one of its ends, possibly a read error. The gene calls are TRBV19 and TRBJ1-2, with no clear D. The CDR3 sequence is 12 residues long. CDR1 is LNHDA, CDR2 SQIVND, per germline (reference sequence). The CDR3 spells CASSPPYEGLSF. CDR3 in DNA: TGTGCCAGTAGTCCCCCATACGAGGGTTTGAGCTTC.

This chain connects TRBV15 to TRBJ2-6; 10 bases match TRBD1. This CDR3 region has 19 residues. Germline lookup yields CDR1 LNHNV and CDR2 YYDKDF (reference sequence). After removal of 0 bases from V and 4 bases from J, the junction contained 9 bases not matched to a gene. In nucleotides, the CDR3 is TGTGCCACCAGCAGAGAATCCGGGACAGGGGTTGGAGGGGCCAACGTCCTGACTTTC. This sequence encodes CATSRESGTGVGGANVLTF.

V is TRBV6-2 or TRBV6-3 and J is TRBJ2-2, with D perhaps matching TRBD2 (5 bases). Looked up from germline, CDR1 is MNHEY and CDR2 is SVGEGT. V lost 5 bases, J lost 4 bases, and 11 bases lay in between. CDR3 length: 14 residues. For the CDR3, the DNA is TGTGCCAGCAGTATCGGACTGGGCACCGGGGAGCTGTTTTTT. Translation gives CASSIGLGTGELFF.